This is a list of T cell receptor beta chains from one sample in a study of blood T cell repertoires in COVID-19. Clones were sequenced by immunoSEQ multiplex PCR, and TCRdb holds only the in-frame ones, with some missing. The repertoire holds 100,000 to 150,000 clones, with nearly 70% as singletons. Sequenced material: peripheral blood. All receptors derive from a woman in her 70s with acute or convalescent COVID-19. The CDR3 runs from the conserved cysteine through the conserved F or W. The order of the fields is clone size, D gene, V gene, J gene, CDR3 protein, CDR3 DNA. A D gene is named only where the DNA matches it firmly. Clone sizes are given selectively: once, few, many, or a class where the clone is expanded.

clone_size: -
d_call: TRBD1
v_call: TRBV7-2
j_call: TRBJ2-6
cdr3_aa: CASSLSRGQSGANVLTF
cdr3_nt: TGTGCCAGCAGCTTGTCCAGGGGGCAGTCTGGGGCCAACGTCCTGACTTTC

clone_size: many
d_call: TRBD2
v_call: TRBV5-6
j_call: TRBJ2-3
cdr3_aa: CASSPRRASGSRDTQYF
cdr3_nt: TGTGCCAGCAGCCCCCGGCGGGCTAGCGGGAGTAGGGATACGCAGTATTTT

clone_size: -
d_call: TRBD2
v_call: TRBV7-2
j_call: TRBJ2-5
cdr3_aa: CASSVDSGGKETQYF
cdr3_nt: TGTGCCAGCAGCGTAGATAGCGGGGGGAAAGAGACCCAGTACTTC

clone_size: -
d_call: -
v_call: TRBV27
j_call: TRBJ2-6
cdr3_aa: CASSFGLSGANVLTF
cdr3_nt: TGTGCCAGCAGTTTTGGGCTATCTGGGGCCAACGTCCTGACTTTC

clone_size: many
d_call: -
v_call: TRBV5-4
j_call: TRBJ1-6
cdr3_aa: CASSLDDSSTLHF
cdr3_nt: TGTGCCAGCAGCTTGGATGACAGCTCCACCCTCCACTTT

clone_size: -
d_call: -
v_call: TRBV5-1
j_call: TRBJ2-1
cdr3_aa: CASSFDLSYNEQFF
cdr3_nt: TGCGCCAGCAGCTTCGACTTAAGCTACAATGAGCAGTTCTTC

clone_size: many
d_call: -
v_call: TRBV5-6
j_call: TRBJ2-6
cdr3_aa: CASSLVGQSGSGANVLTF
cdr3_nt: TGTGCCAGCAGCTTGGTCGGCCAGTCAGGCTCTGGGGCCAACGTCCTGACTTTC

clone_size: few
d_call: -
v_call: TRBV7-9
j_call: TRBJ1-2
cdr3_aa: CASSWTGGGYGYTF
cdr3_nt: TGTGCCAGCAGCTGGACCGGGGGGGGCTATGGCTACACCTTC

clone_size: -
d_call: TRBD1
v_call: TRBV5-4
j_call: TRBJ1-3
cdr3_aa: CASSLDRGRGNTIYF
cdr3_nt: TGTGCCAGCAGCTTGGACAGGGGGCGCGGAAACACCATATATTTT

clone_size: -
d_call: -
v_call: TRBV5-1
j_call: TRBJ2-5
cdr3_aa: CASSPQTGLFQETQYF
cdr3_nt: TGCGCCAGCAGTCCACAAACTGGACTGTTCCAAGAGACCCAGTACTTC

clone_size: -
d_call: -
v_call: TRBV4-2
j_call: TRBJ1-5
cdr3_aa: CASSQEQYSNQPQHF
cdr3_nt: TGTGCCAGCAGCCAAGAACAGTATAGCAATCAGCCCCAGCATTTT

clone_size: -
d_call: -
v_call: TRBV18
j_call: TRBJ1-1
cdr3_aa: CASSNPTGNTEAFF
cdr3_nt: TGTGCCAGCTCGAACCCCACAGGGAACACTGAAGCTTTCTTT

clone_size: -
d_call: -
v_call: TRBV10-2
j_call: TRBJ1-1
cdr3_aa: CASKQWNTEAFF
cdr3_nt: TGCGCCAGCAAACAGTGGAACACTGAAGCTTTCTTT

clone_size: -
d_call: -
v_call: TRBV10-3
j_call: TRBJ2-7
cdr3_aa: CAITSSGTGQAYEQYF
cdr3_nt: TGTGCCATCACTAGCTCCGGGACTGGGCAAGCCTACGAGCAGTACTTC

clone_size: few
d_call: -
v_call: TRBV27
j_call: TRBJ2-2
cdr3_aa: CASSSQGPTGELFF
cdr3_nt: TGTGCCAGCAGTTCACAGGGTCCCACCGGGGAGCTGTTTTTT

clone_size: -
d_call: TRBD2
v_call: TRBV11-2
j_call: TRBJ2-1
cdr3_aa: CASSLSVAGLSSYNEQFF
cdr3_nt: TGTGCCAGCAGCTTATCCGTAGCGGGGCTTAGCTCCTACAATGAGCAGTTCTTC

clone_size: few
d_call: TRBD1
v_call: TRBV6-6
j_call: TRBJ2-1
cdr3_aa: CASSYGQGALDEQFF
cdr3_nt: TGTGCCAGCAGCTACGGACAGGGGGCTCTAGATGAGCAGTTCTTC

clone_size: -
d_call: -
v_call: TRBV5-1
j_call: TRBJ2-3
cdr3_aa: CASQRDDTDTQYF
cdr3_nt: TGCGCCAGCCAACGGGATGACACAGATACGCAGTATTTT

clone_size: -
d_call: TRBD2
v_call: TRBV9
j_call: TRBJ2-7
cdr3_aa: CASSVAGLAGGEQYF
cdr3_nt: TGTGCCAGCAGCGTAGCTGGACTAGCGGGAGGCGAGCAGTACTTC

clone_size: few
d_call: -
v_call: TRBV6-5
j_call: TRBJ2-3
cdr3_aa: CASSYSTGEFTQYF
cdr3_nt: TGTGCCAGCAGTTACTCGACGGGGGAGTTTACGCAGTATTTT

clone_size: -
d_call: -
v_call: TRBV15
j_call: TRBJ2-7
cdr3_aa: CATSTGAFYEQYF
cdr3_nt: TGTGCCACCAGCACAGGGGCATTCTACGAGCAGTACTTC

clone_size: -
d_call: TRBD1
v_call: TRBV5-6
j_call: TRBJ1-6
cdr3_aa: CASSTGQAGSPLHF
cdr3_nt: TGTGCCAGCAGCACGGGACAGGCAGGTTCACCCCTCCACTTT

clone_size: -
d_call: TRBD1
v_call: TRBV6-2/TRBV6-3
j_call: TRBJ2-3
cdr3_aa: CASSGTGSTDTQYF
cdr3_nt: TGTGCCAGCAGTGGGACAGGCAGCACAGATACGCAGTATTTT

clone_size: -
d_call: TRBD2
v_call: TRBV10-3
j_call: TRBJ2-2
cdr3_aa: CAINGGTGKRVGELFF
cdr3_nt: TGTGCCATCAACGGGGGGACGGGAAAAAGGGTCGGGGAGCTGTTTTTT

clone_size: -
d_call: TRBD1
v_call: TRBV18
j_call: TRBJ1-2
cdr3_aa: CASSSTGTGYGYTF
cdr3_nt: TGTGCCAGCTCGTCCACCGGGACAGGGTATGGCTACACCTTC

clone_size: few
d_call: -
v_call: TRBV7-9
j_call: TRBJ1-3
cdr3_aa: CASSLPRFSGSGNTIYF
cdr3_nt: TGTGCCAGCAGCTTACCACGGTTTTCGGGCTCTGGAAACACCATATATTTT

clone_size: -
d_call: TRBD1
v_call: TRBV5-1
j_call: TRBJ1-1
cdr3_aa: CASSLEGQGFTEAFF
cdr3_nt: TGCGCCAGCAGCTTGGAGGGACAGGGATTCACTGAAGCTTTCTTT

clone_size: few
d_call: -
v_call: TRBV7-2
j_call: TRBJ1-4
cdr3_aa: CASILDSGKNEKLFF
cdr3_nt: TGTGCCAGCATCCTGGACAGCGGGAAAAATGAAAAACTGTTTTTT

clone_size: -
d_call: -
v_call: TRBV19
j_call: TRBJ1-5
cdr3_aa: CASSKAGPHSNQPQHF
cdr3_nt: TGTGCCAGTAGTAAGGCAGGCCCTCATAGCAATCAGCCCCAGCATTTT

clone_size: -
d_call: -
v_call: TRBV11-2
j_call: TRBJ2-1
cdr3_aa: CASSQGAGAYNEQFF
cdr3_nt: TGTGCCAGCAGCCAAGGGGCAGGGGCCTACAATGAGCAGTTCTTC

clone_size: -
d_call: TRBD2
v_call: TRBV2
j_call: TRBJ2-1
cdr3_aa: CASSEGLTYNEQFF
cdr3_nt: TGTGCCAGCAGTGAGGGACTAACCTACAATGAGCAGTTCTTC

clone_size: -
d_call: TRBD1
v_call: TRBV7-8
j_call: TRBJ2-7
cdr3_aa: CASSLTGIYEQYF
cdr3_nt: TGTGCCAGCAGCTTGACAGGGATCTACGAGCAGTACTTC

clone_size: -
d_call: -
v_call: TRBV6-6
j_call: TRBJ1-1
cdr3_aa: CASSLRQIMFEAFF
cdr3_nt: TGTGCCAGCAGTCTTAGACAGATTATGTTTGAAGCTTTCTTT

clone_size: -
d_call: -
v_call: TRBV11-1
j_call: TRBJ2-7
cdr3_aa: CASSFRTSSYEQYF
cdr3_nt: TGTGCCAGCAGCTTTCGGACTTCTTCCTACGAGCAGTACTTC

clone_size: many
d_call: -
v_call: TRBV6-9
j_call: TRBJ1-2
cdr3_aa: CASSYTGQYHGYTF
cdr3_nt: TGTGCCAGCAGTTACACCGGACAGTACCATGGCTACACCTTC

clone_size: few
d_call: -
v_call: TRBV23-1
j_call: TRBJ2-3
cdr3_aa: CASSQLQGNTDTQYF
cdr3_nt: TGCGCCAGCAGTCAATTACAGGGCAACACAGATACGCAGTATTTT

clone_size: -
d_call: -
v_call: TRBV29-1
j_call: TRBJ1-1
cdr3_aa: CSVVDGEAFF
cdr3_nt: TGCAGCGTTGTAGACGGTGAAGCTTTCTTT

clone_size: -
d_call: -
v_call: TRBV12-3/TRBV12-4
j_call: TRBJ2-5
cdr3_aa: CASSLGQGKTQYF
cdr3_nt: TGTGCCAGCAGTTTAGGGCAGGGAAAGACCCAGTACTTC

clone_size: -
d_call: -
v_call: TRBV7-9
j_call: TRBJ2-2
cdr3_aa: CASSLDREGTGELFF
cdr3_nt: TGTGCCAGCAGCTTAGACAGGGAGGGGACCGGGGAGCTGTTTTTT

clone_size: -
d_call: -
v_call: TRBV7-9
j_call: TRBJ2-1
cdr3_aa: CASSLEAHEQFF
cdr3_nt: TGTGCCAGCAGCTTAGAAGCCCATGAGCAGTTCTTC

clone_size: -
d_call: TRBD1
v_call: TRBV5-6
j_call: TRBJ1-1
cdr3_aa: CASSPFGTGGTEAFF
cdr3_nt: TGTGCCAGCAGCCCATTCGGGACAGGGGGCACTGAAGCTTTCTTT

clone_size: few
d_call: TRBD2
v_call: TRBV3-1/TRBV3-2
j_call: TRBJ2-7
cdr3_aa: CASSQSSGSNEQYF
cdr3_nt: TGTGCCAGCAGCCAATCTAGCGGGAGTAACGAGCAGTACTTC

clone_size: -
d_call: -
v_call: TRBV9
j_call: TRBJ2-3
cdr3_aa: CASSTGVSSTDTQYF
cdr3_nt: TGTGCCAGCAGTACGGGGGTTTCTAGCACAGATACGCAGTATTTT

clone_size: few
d_call: -
v_call: TRBV5-1
j_call: TRBJ2-1
cdr3_aa: CASSARNEQFF
cdr3_nt: TGCGCCAGCAGTGCGCGGAATGAGCAGTTCTTC

clone_size: -
d_call: -
v_call: TRBV5-4
j_call: TRBJ1-2
cdr3_aa: CASSLRGRGGYTF
cdr3_nt: TGTGCCAGCAGCTTGAGGGGCAGGGGTGGCTACACCTTC

clone_size: -
d_call: -
v_call: TRBV18
j_call: TRBJ1-1
cdr3_aa: CASSYRDMNTEAFF
cdr3_nt: TGTGCCAGCTCGTACAGGGATATGAACACTGAAGCTTTCTTT